Below, 8 T cell receptor beta chains from the same sample are listed, as sequenced in a study of T and B cells in COVID-19 patients. Blood genomic DNA input for TRB amplification was roughly 250-550 ng. Multiplex PCR with BIOMED2 TRB-A/B primer pools amplified TRB rearrangements. TCRdb ran MiXCR on the multiplex PCR reads and lists one entry per CDR3 protein. Of about 1,100 distinct CDR3 sequences listed, over 15% are singletons. The specimen was blood. Every receptor here comes from a human donor with active COVID-19.

The chain combines TRBV6-2 or TRBV6-3 with TRBJ2-7; 9 nucleotides match TRBD1. The CDR3 consists of 15 residues. After removal of 6 bases from V and 0 bases from J, the junction contained 6 bases not matched to a gene. Germline CDR1 MNHEY, CDR2 SVGEGT. CDR3 residues: CASRAGQGSSYEQYF. Written as DNA, the CDR3 is TGTGCCAGCAGGGCGGGACAGGGTAGCTCCTACGAGCAGTACTTC.

Relative to its sample, this clonotype is medium-sized. The chain has TRBV7-9 and TRBJ2-5; 7 bases match TRBD2. CDR1 SEHNR and CDR2 FQNEAQ come from the germline V gene (reference sequence). This CDR3 is built from 15 residues. Trimming removed 5 bases from V and 3 bases from J; junction bases left unmatched: 9. CDR3: CASSNTGLVEETQYF. The CDR3 bases are TGTGCCAGCAGCAACACCGGACTAGTTGAAGAGACCCAGTACTTC. Full variable domain (remainder filled in from reference TRBV7-9 and TRBJ2-5): DTGVSQNPRHKITKRGQNVTFRCDPISEHNRLYWYRQTLGQGPEFLTYFQNEAQLEKSRLLSDRFSAERPKGSFSTLEIQRTEQGDSAMYLCASSNTGLVEETQYFGPGTRLLVL.

By its share, this clonotype is medium-sized. V and J are TRBV12-3 or TRBV12-4 and TRBJ1-6, with D unclear. The CDR3 has 15 amino acids. Trimming took off 8 bases at V and 8 bases at J, with 19 bases between the two ends. CDR3 region: CASRRGGYTDSPLHF. CDR3 DNA sequence: TGTGCCAGCCGCCGAGGAGGCTATACGGATTCACCCCTCCACTTT.

This clonotype was seen only a few times. The V and J genes are TRBV5-1 and TRBJ2-5, with D perhaps TRBD1 (5 bases). Germline CDR1 SGHRS, CDR2 YFSETQ. The CDR3 sequence is 12 residues long. Trimming took off 5 bases at V and 1 base at J, with 6 bases between the two ends. This CDR3 is CASRGLQETQYF. The CDR3 bases are TGCGCCAGCAGGGGGCTCCAAGAGACCCAGTACTTC.

The rearrangement uses TRBV10-2 and TRBJ1-2, with D perhaps matching TRBD1 (6 bases). The germline V gene encodes CDR1 WSHSY and CDR2 SAAADI. CDR3 length equals 12 residues. Trimming pared 3 bases from V and 4 bases from J, leaving 6 bases between. The CDR3 loop is CASSEGGYGYTF. In DNA, the CDR3 is TGCGCCAGCAGTGAAGGGGGCTATGGCTACACCTTC.

Concerning this clonotype: A single base separates this from a much larger clone, so it may be a read error. The CDR3 DNA follows: TGCAGTGCGCCGGGACAGACGTACTACGAGCAGTACTTC. Encoded protein: CSAPGQTYYEQYF. V usage is TRBV20-1 and J usage is TRBJ2-7; 7 bases map to TRBD1. The CDR3 has 13 amino acids. V shed 6 bases and J 3 bases; nucleotides not matched to a gene: 8. The germline CDR1 and CDR2 sequences are DFQATT and SNEGSKA (reference sequence).

This clonotype is labeled medium-sized. The V gene is TRBV15, the J gene TRBJ1-4; the match to TRBD1 covers 8 bases. V gave up 2 bases and J gave up 8 bases; unmatched junction bases: 7. Germline V gene lookup returns CDR1 LNHNV and CDR2 YYDKDF (reference sequence). The CDR3 is 15 amino acids. The CDR3 nucleotides read TGTGCCACCAGCAGACTAGCACAGGGGGGGGAAAAACTGTTTTTT. The encoded protein is CATSRLAQGGEKLFF.

This clonotype is termed medium-sized. J is TRBJ2-3 and V is TRBV4-2, with a weak D call TRBD2 (6 bases). V shed 0 bases and J shed 6 bases, with 16 bases lying between them. The germline gives CDR1 LGHNA, CDR2 YNFKEQ. The CDR3 covers 16 residues. The CDR3 sequence: CASSQESSSGVDTQYF. CDR3 nucleotides: TGTGCCAGCAGCCAAGAGTCTAGCTCGGGAGTGGATACGCAGTATTTT.